This T cell receptor beta chain originates from a study of blood T cell repertoires in COVID-19. Study overall: There were acute and convalescent COVID-19 samples, and they came from the United States, Italy and Spain. From T cells, B-cell-depleted T cells, or PBMCs came the material, which was cDNA or gDNA.

The germline V gene encodes CDR1 SGHAT and CDR2 FQDESV (reference sequence). V gave up 5 bases and J gave up 2 bases; unmatched junction bases: 2. The CDR3 contains 15 residues. Assay: immunoSEQ multiplex PCR; the TCRdb copy retains only in-frame clones and omits some. The sample gives over 65,000 clones, 65% to 90% of which show up once; roughly 40% is in the top ten. The source is a man aged 80 or over with acute or convalescent COVID-19. Sequencing used peripheral blood. The chain uses TRBV11-1 and TRBJ2-1; 11 bases line up with TRBD2. The CDR3 sequence: CASSRGLAAYNEQFF. The CDR3 DNA follows: TGTGCCAGCAGCCGGGGACTAGCGGCCTACAATGAGCAGTTCTTC. Together with reference TRBV11-1 and TRBJ2-1, the CDR3 gives the full variable domain: EAEVAQSPRYKITEKSQAVAFWCDPISGHATLYWYRQILGQGPELLVQFQDESVVDDSQLPKDRFSAERLKGVDSTLKIQPAELGDSAMYLCASSRGLAAYNEQFFGPGTRLTVL.